The 13 T cell receptor beta chains below come from one sample, sequenced in a study of blood T cell repertoires in COVID-19. The protocol was immunoSEQ multiplex PCR, while the TCRdb copy is restricted to in-frame clones and leaves out a portion. This sample has 200,000 to 250,000 clones; 80% to 85% occur once, and the top ten carry approximately 5.4%. Sequenced: peripheral blood. These receptor sequences come from a human donor in a cohort sampled during active COVID-19.

In its sample, this clone was seen once. In DNA form, the CDR3 reads TGTGCCAGCAGTGACCTCCGAGGAAACACTGAAGCTTTCTTT. The encoded protein is CASSDLRGNTEAFF. The genes are TRBV6-1 and TRBJ1-1; D is unclear. The germline gives CDR1 MNHNS, CDR2 SASEGT. With 3 bases removed from V and 2 bases from J, the gap between germline ends came to 10 bases. This CDR3 has 14 amino acids.

The J gene is TRBJ1-5, the V gene TRBV10-1, with 7 bases that match TRBD1. V lost 7 bases to trimming and J lost 6 bases; unmatched junction nucleotides: 12. CDR1 is WNHNN, CDR2 SYGVQD, per germline (reference sequence). The CDR3 has 15 amino acids. The CDR3 coding sequence is TGCGCCAGCACCATAGACAGGGTGTTTCCTCAGCCCCAGCATTTT. This gives the protein CASTIDRVFPQPQHF.

The table lists this clone with a few counts. The chain is built from TRBV5-4 and TRBJ2-3, with D perhaps TRBD2 (6 bases). The CDR3 sequence is 14 residues long. The germline CDR1 and CDR2 sequences are SGHNT and YYREEE (reference sequence). The ends were cut back, 0 bases at V and 3 bases at J, with 8 bases in the middle. The CDR3 nucleotides read TGTGCCAGCAGCTTGGGACTAGTGACAGATACGCAGTATTTT. This sequence encodes CASSLGLVTDTQYF.

The chain carries TRBV23-1 and TRBJ2-7; 11 bases are a match to TRBD1. TRBV23-1 is assigned to the ORF class and has an uncertain function. This CDR3 is 16 amino acids long. After removal of 3 bases from V and 3 bases from J, the junction contained 7 bases not matched to a gene. The CDR3 here is CASSQEGTGGIYEQYF. CDR3 sequence (DNA): TGCGCCAGCAGTCAGGAGGGGACAGGGGGGATCTACGAGCAGTACTTC.

V usage is TRBV4-3 and J usage is TRBJ1-6, with 9 bases that match TRBD1. The CDR3 is 16 amino acids. The ends lost 1 base at V and 10 bases at J; junction bases unmatched: 8. Germline CDR1 reads LGHNA; CDR2 reads YSLEER. CDR3 sequence: CASSQGNDRGNSPLHF. CDR3 bases: TGCGCCAGCAGCCAAGGAAACGACAGGGGGAACTCACCCCTCCACTTT.

The chain uses TRBV19 and TRBJ2-6; no clear D. V lost 3 bases to trimming and J lost 0 bases, with 9 bases between them. Germline CDR1 is LNHDA and CDR2 is SQIVND (reference sequence). The CDR3 contains 16 residues. DNA for the CDR3: TGTGCCAGTAGTATTGGCAGATCCTCTGGGGCCAACGTCCTGACTTTC. This sequence encodes CASSIGRSSGANVLTF.

The V gene is TRBV6-4, the J gene TRBJ1-5; D remains ambiguous. The V end lost 2 bases, the J end lost 3 bases, and 5 bases lay between the germline ends. The CDR3 runs 13 residues. Germline-derived CDR1 and CDR2 are MRHNA and SNTAGT. This CDR3 is CASSDGDNQPQHF. In DNA, the CDR3 is TGTGCCAGCAGTGACGGAGACAATCAGCCCCAGCATTTT.

The chain combines TRBV7-9 with TRBJ2-1; TRBD2 matches 7 bases. The CDR3 consists of 14 residues. CDR1 and CDR2 (germline): SEHNR, FQNEAQ (reference sequence). Germline trimming cut 3 bases from V and 10 bases from J; bases unmatched to any gene: 9. The CDR3: CASSLVLAEGEQFF. The CDR3, as DNA: TGTGCCAGCAGCTTGGTCCTAGCGGAGGGAGAGCAGTTCTTC.

The chain is built from TRBV7-8 and TRBJ1-5; 8 bases line up with TRBD1. Germline loops: CDR1 SGHVS, CDR2 FQNEAQ. With V trimmed by 5 bases and J by 3 bases, 12 bases remained unmatched. The CDR3 length is 17 residues. CDR3 DNA: TGTGCCAGCAGCCCAAGAAGGACAGGGCCTTTCAATCAGCCCCAGCATTTT. Translation: CASSPRRTGPFNQPQHF.

The CDR3 loop reads CASSQDITLAHEQYF. CDR3 sequence (DNA): TGTGCCAGCAGCCAAGATATTACCCTGGCCCACGAGCAGTACTTC. The rearrangement links TRBV4-2 to TRBJ2-7; no clear D gene. The germline V gene encodes CDR1 LGHNA and CDR2 YNFKEQ. The CDR3 covers 15 residues. The V gene lost 0 bases and the J gene lost 5 bases, with 14 bases spanning the gap.

This chain uses TRBV3-1 (or the pseudogene TRBV3-2) with TRBJ2-2; perhaps TRBD1 as D (5 bases). CDR1 and CDR2 from the germline V gene are LGHDT and YNNKEL (reference sequence). The CDR3 extends over 15 amino acids. Trimming shortened V by 2 bases and J by 3 bases, and 10 bases separated the two germline ends. The CDR3 here is CASSQIRDYTGELFF. CDR3 coding DNA: TGTGCCAGCAGCCAAATCAGGGATTACACCGGGGAGCTGTTTTTT.

On this clone itself: Other DNA sequences in this specimen translate into the identical CDR3. The genes are TRBV9 and TRBJ1-6; tentative D call: TRBD1 (5 bases). The CDR3 has 14 amino acids. Germline V gene lookup returns CDR1 SGDLS and CDR2 YYNGEE. Trimming left V 2 bases short and J 7 bases short, with 10 bases between. The CDR3 bases are TGTGCCAGCAGCGTCCAGGGAGGGAATTCACCCCTCCACTTT. It specifies CASSVQGGNSPLHF.

This chain joins TRBV5-4 and TRBJ2-3; TRBD2 might be the D (6 bases). The CDR3 length is 14 residues. Germline assignment: CDR1 SGHNT and CDR2 YYREEE (reference sequence). Trimming cost V 4 bases and J 1 base, with 10 bases left between them. CDR3 sequence reads: CASSPSSGTDTQYF. In nucleotides, the CDR3 is TGTGCCAGCAGCCCGTCTAGCGGCACAGATACGCAGTATTTT. Supplemented by reference TRBV5-4 and TRBJ2-3, the full variable domain reads ETGVTQSPTHLIKTRGQQVTLRCSSQSGHNTVSWYQQALGQGPQFIFQYYREEENGRGNFPPRFSGLQFPNYSSELNVNALELDDSALYLCASSPSSGTDTQYFGPGTRLTVL.